This paragraph covers one T cell receptor beta chain sequence. Before sorting, lamina propria lymphocytes were separated from surgical specimens by density gradient. This sample stems from a study of T cell repertoires in ileal Crohn's disease. The CDR3 sequence is 13 residues long. The ends lost 5 bases at V and 9 bases at J; junction bases unmatched: 4. The germline V gene encodes CDR1 MNHNS and CDR2 SASEGT. Here immunoSEQ multiplex PCR was the method, and the copy in TCRdb shows in-frame clones only, minus some. The data contain more than 2,500 clones, 90% of them seen just once; the ten biggest clones take up 2% to 2.5%.

Sequenced input: CD4+ T cells sorted from the ileum. The receptor comes from an adult with Crohn's disease. The genes are TRBV6-1 and TRBJ2-1; 10 bases align to TRBD2. CDR3 region: CASSLAGVLEQFF. DNA of the CDR3: TGTGCCAGCAGTCTAGCGGGGGTACTTGAGCAGTTCTTC.